This T cell receptor beta chain stems from a study of CD8+ T cells in alopecia areata (dated by TCRdb to about 2018). With respect to the entire study: Treated patients were enrolled in an open-label pilot trial of oral tofacitinib at 5 to 10 mg twice daily for moderate-to-severe alopecia areata. Scalp clonality was compared across normal scalp (n=4), patchy alopecia areata scalp (n=8), and alopecia totalis/universalis scalp (n=8). High-throughput TCRbeta sequencing was used to examine T cell clonal expansion in alopecia areata in both the C3H/HeJ mouse model and human patients. RNA came from the PAXgene miRNA kit for fixed scalp, the miRNeasy kit for PBMCs, and the RNeasy kit for mouse skin. Patients received tofacitinib for 6 to 18 months and were then followed off drug for 6 months to check for delayed response and recurrence. Biopsies were taken from tofacitinib-treated patients at baseline and again at 4 and 24 weeks into treatment, and several of those patients also had a later scalp biopsy. In treated patients, disease severity was measured using the SALT score, which gives the percentage of scalp surface area affected. immunoSEQ multiplex PCR using 35 Vbeta forward primers and 13 Jbeta reverse primers was used to amplify TCRbeta CDR3 regions. In humans, TCRbeta sequencing was performed on scalp tissue and on sorted CD4+ and CD8+ peripheral blood T cells from healthy controls and from patients with patchy or totalis/universalis alopecia areata. Summary of the overall study and its limitations: Compared with normal scalp, lesional scalp, particularly in alopecia totalis/universalis, had higher clonality and more expanded CD8+ clones, which suggests antigenic drive. Tofacitinib significantly lowered scalp clonality and the number of expanded CD8+ clones among the top 100 scalp clones. The treated cohort was small, with a single nonresponder, so links between baseline CD8+ expansion and response need larger studies. During tofacitinib treatment, many expanded lesional clones stuck around in both scalp and blood, and this persistence may partly explain why relapse happens after treatment is stopped. Shared TCR sequences between patients were less evident than in mice, which may be partly attributable to HLA diversity in the patient population. Resident alphabeta T cells in normal human skin are also sequenced, complicating scalp TCR repertoire analysis, unlike mouse skin dominated by gammadelta T cells.

According to the germline V gene (reference sequence), CDR1 reads SGHNT and CDR2 reads YYREEE. The V and J ends are trimmed by 2 bases and 6 bases, leaving 9 bases between them. Inclusive of the bounding cysteine and phenylalanine, the CDR3 is 13 residues long. CDR3 DNA only is kept here, 39 bases in frame from base 1. Library generation was performed with the immunoSEQ multiplex PCR assay. To provide template for TCR sequencing, every sample had RNA extracted and reverse transcribed into cDNA. SuperScript III was used for first-strand cDNA synthesis, primed with a 2:1 mix of oligo-dT and random hexamers. A synthetic immune receptor repertoire was used to gauge amplification bias, and whatever bias remained was removed computationally. The published analysis was carried out like this. Raw reads were preprocessed for error removal, and CDR3 was defined according to IMGT conventions as running from the conserved cysteine to phenylalanine. Clonality was computed as 1 minus the Shannon entropy, with the entropy normalized by log2 of the number of productive unique TCRs. Scalp TCRbeta sequences were cross-referenced with sorted blood CD4 and CD8 repertoires so that the CD4 or CD8 identity of scalp clones could be inferred. Here the immuneACCESS table is served through TCRdb, limited to in-frame sequences with V and J called. Missing clones are a known gap in these copies; in checked studies unresolved V genes cover under half, and the rest lacks a known reason. Clonal size and the V and J genes are those of that table, whereas D and trimming came from the DNA. The sample table records about 4,000 clones; roughly three quarters of these occur just once. Jointly, the top ten make up around 9% of the sample.

On this clone itself: Its antigen is not yet known. No qualities accompany the bases; no much larger clone lies one base away.

The time point label here, explained by the study, means: 24 weeks on oral tofacitinib. The treatment or condition label corresponds to: oral pan-JAK inhibitor, 5-10 mg twice daily. Lesional scalp punch biopsies and peripheral blood were collected from alopecia areata patients. Human scalp biopsies were immediately fixed in PAXgene tissue containers. The sequence was obtained from a human donor with alopecia areata. The chain is made from TRBV5-4 and TRBJ1-5, with no reliable assignment of the D segment. This specimen consisted of skin, obtained at week 24, from a patient treated with tofacitinib. The DNA is TGTGCCAGCAGCTTTGAGTTGGGTCAGCCCCAGCATTTT. Its protein is CASSFELGQPQHF.